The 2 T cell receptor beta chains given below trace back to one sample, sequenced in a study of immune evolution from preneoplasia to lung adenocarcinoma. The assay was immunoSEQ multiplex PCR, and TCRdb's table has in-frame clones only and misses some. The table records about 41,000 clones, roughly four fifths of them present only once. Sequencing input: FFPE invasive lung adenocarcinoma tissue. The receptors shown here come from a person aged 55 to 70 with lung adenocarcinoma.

CDR3 in DNA: TGTGCCAGCAGCCGCCCCCGTTTGACTGAAGCTTTCTTT. Its protein product is CASSRPRLTEAFF. The J gene is TRBJ1-1, the V gene TRBV16; D gene ambiguous. Trimming stripped 4 bases from V and 5 bases from J, with 11 bases between. This CDR3 contains 13 residues. CDR1 is KGHSY and CDR2 is FQNENV in the germline V gene.

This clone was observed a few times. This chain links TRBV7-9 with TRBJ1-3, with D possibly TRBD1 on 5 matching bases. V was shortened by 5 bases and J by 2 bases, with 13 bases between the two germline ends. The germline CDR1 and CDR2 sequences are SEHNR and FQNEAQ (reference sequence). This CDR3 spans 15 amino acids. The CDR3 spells CASSPYGTTGNTIYF. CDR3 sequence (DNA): TGTGCCAGCAGCCCCTATGGGACGACTGGAAACACCATATATTTT.